This is a list of T cell receptor beta chains from one sample in a study of cytomegalovirus exposure and HLA in healthy donors. Sequencing used immunoSEQ multiplex PCR; TCRdb keeps in-frame clones, though not all of them. The sample includes approximately 140,000 clones, 70% to 80% of them seen just once. Sequenced input: PBMCs. Receptor source: a female donor in good health and CMV-seronegative. Each CDR3 is given with its conserved first and last residue. The D gene is left open where the match is weak. Size values are once, few and many counts, or a class for expanded clones, and some rows have none.

CDR3 protein | CDR3 DNA | J gene | D gene | clone size | V gene
CASSDSTDRTNYGYTF | TGTGCCAGCAGTGACTCGACGGACAGAACTAACTATGGCTACACCTTC | TRBJ1-2 | - | - | TRBV6-4
CASSRGLAGGNEQFF | TGTGCCAGCAGTCGAGGACTAGCGGGAGGCAATGAGCAGTTCTTC | TRBJ2-1 | TRBD2 | - | TRBV27
CASSQGDRLGTEAFF | TGCGCCAGCAGCCAGGGGGACAGGCTCGGAACTGAAGCTTTCTTT | TRBJ1-1 | TRBD1 | - | TRBV4-3
CASSIERRSEAFF | TGTGCCAGTAGTATCGAGAGGCGGAGTGAAGCTTTCTTT | TRBJ1-1 | - | - | TRBV19
CSAGTSDTGELFF | TGCAGCGCCGGAACTAGCGACACCGGGGAGCTGTTTTTT | TRBJ2-2 | TRBD2 | - | TRBV29-1
CASSLGPPAGELFF | TGTGCCAGCAGCTTAGGGCCGCCGGCGGGGGAACTGTTTTTT | TRBJ1-4 | - | - | TRBV11-2
CASRSTEGGTEAFF | TGTGCCAGCAGATCGACAGAGGGGGGGACTGAAGCTTTCTTT | TRBJ1-1 | - | - | TRBV28
CASSEWGPLSPYGYTF | TGCGCCAGCAGTGAGTGGGGGCCTTTGTCACCCTATGGCTACACCTTC | TRBJ1-2 | - | once | TRBV10-1
CASSLSGDAQPQHF | TGTGCCAGCAGTTTGTCAGGGGACGCTCAGCCCCAGCATTTT | TRBJ1-5 | - | - | TRBV28
CASSLEESYEQYF | TGTGCCAGCAGCTTAGAGGAGTCCTACGAGCAGTACTTC | TRBJ2-7 | - | - | TRBV11-3
CASSPPVRRTVNTGELFF | TGTGCCAGCAGCCCCCCCGTCCGGAGGACAGTAAACACCGGGGAGCTGTTTTTT | TRBJ2-2 | - | - | TRBV7-9
CASSPSGQRSAYEQYF | TGTGCCAGCAGTCCCTCCGGCCAGAGGTCGGCCTACGAGCAGTACTTC | TRBJ2-7 | - | - | TRBV27
CASDGTGENQPQHF | TGTGCCAGCGACGGGACAGGGGAAAATCAGCCCCAGCATTTT | TRBJ1-5 | TRBD1 | - | TRBV6-5
CSVRQILSYEQYF | TGCAGCGTCAGACAGATCCTTTCCTACGAGCAGTACTTC | TRBJ2-7 | - | - | TRBV29-1
CASSLDSGGYEQYF | TGCGCCAGCAGCTTGGATTCAGGGGGCTACGAGCAGTACTTC | TRBJ2-7 | TRBD1 | - | TRBV5-1
CASSQGFRGRWEQYF | TGCGCCAGCAGCCAGGGTTTCAGGGGGCGCTGGGAGCAGTACTTC | TRBJ2-7 | TRBD1 | - | TRBV4-3
CASSPPGQASYEQYF | TGCGCCAGCAGCCCACCGGGACAGGCCTCCTACGAGCAGTACTTC | TRBJ2-7 | TRBD1 | - | TRBV5-1
CASSQGYTRRETQYF | TGCGCCAGCAGCCAAGGGTATACTAGGCGAGAGACCCAGTACTTC | TRBJ2-5 | - | - | TRBV4-1
CASSQPGLAGVEQYF | TGCGCCAGCAGCCAACCGGGACTAGCGGGAGTCGAGCAGTACTTC | TRBJ2-7 | TRBD2 | - | TRBV4-1
CASSDTLNTEAFF | TGCGCCAGCTCGGACACGTTGAACACTGAAGCTTTCTTT | TRBJ1-1 | - | - | TRBV5-1
CASSNGTRFSIDTQYF | TGTGCCAGCAGCAACGGGACACGATTTAGCATAGATACGCAGTATTTT | TRBJ2-3 | - | - | TRBV5-4
CASRRILQGLDTQYF | TGTGCCAGCAGACGAATACTACAGGGTTTAGATACGCAGTATTTT | TRBJ2-3 | - | - | TRBV9
CASSYGTSDGTDTQYF | TGTGCCAGCAGCTACGGGACTAGCGACGGCACAGATACGCAGTATTTT | TRBJ2-3 | TRBD2 | - | TRBV5-5